The clone carrying this T cell receptor (beta chain) was detected only once. Sequenced by immunoSEQ multiplex PCR; TCRdb stores in-frame clones only, minus some. The profile covers over 75,000 clones, with around 88% appearing a single time and just over 2% taken by the ten largest. The data are from a study of blood T cell repertoires in COVID-19. Across the whole study: Sites in the United States, Italy and Spain provided acute and convalescent COVID-19 samples.

This receptor was obtained from a man aged 50-59 years with COVID-19, enrolled during active disease. Sequenced material: peripheral blood.

In nucleotides, the CDR3 is TGTGCCAGTAGGCTCCGGGACAGGGTTGTAGGGCAGCCCCAGCATTTT. It encodes CASRLRDRVVGQPQHF. The chain employs TRBV19 and TRBJ1-5, with 9 nucleotides matching TRBD1. Germline V gene data show CDR1 as LNHDA and CDR2 as SQIVND (reference sequence). The CDR3 totals 16 residues. The ends lost 6 bases at V and 7 bases at J; junction bases unmatched: 13.